Described below is a single T cell receptor (beta chain) sequence and its context. Its antigen is not known. These data are taken from a study of Ad26.COV2.S vaccination and SARS-CoV-2 variants. Study-wide context: Trial arm assignment for the donor was COV1001 Ad26.COV2.S. Study-wide findings and caveats: Substantial breadth in spike-specific CD8+ and CD4+ T cell responses was reportedly seen after vaccination. Total T cell responses were possibly underestimated by TCR breadth and depth analyses.

Profiling relied on immunoSEQ multiplex PCR, and the TCRdb table lists in-frame clones only, not all of them. The top ten clones hold under 3.5% of a sample with roughly 390,000 clones, about 85% of them seen once. The sample's treatment: approximately 18 received Ad26.COV2.S at low or high dose, single or two shots; roughly five received placebo; per-sample allocation not given. The samples were gathered on day 63 after the first injection of vaccine or placebo. CDR3 size: 15 residues. The ends were cut back, 3 bases at V and 5 bases at J, with 13 bases in the middle. CDR1 is SEHNR and CDR2 is FQNEAQ in the germline V gene (reference sequence).

Sequences were derived from peripheral blood, sampled in a trial of Ad26.COV2.S vaccine versus placebo. V usage is TRBV7-9 and J usage is TRBJ1-4, with D possibly being TRBD1 (6 bases). This receptor was taken from a person between 18 and 59 years old who received the Ad26.COV2.S COVID-19 vaccine or a placebo. DNA of the CDR3: TGTGCCAGCAGCTTCCCGGACAGTGGCAATGAAAAACTGTTTTTT. Translating gives CASSFPDSGNEKLFF.